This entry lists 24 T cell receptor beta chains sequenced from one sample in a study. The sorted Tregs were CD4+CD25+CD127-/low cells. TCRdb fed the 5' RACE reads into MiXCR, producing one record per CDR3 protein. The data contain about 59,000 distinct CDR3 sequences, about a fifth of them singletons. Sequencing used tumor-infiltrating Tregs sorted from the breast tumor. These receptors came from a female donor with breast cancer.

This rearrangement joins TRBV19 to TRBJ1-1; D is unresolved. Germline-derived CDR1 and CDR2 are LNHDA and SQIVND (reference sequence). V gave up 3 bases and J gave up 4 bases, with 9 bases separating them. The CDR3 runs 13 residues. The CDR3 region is CASSIQQRTEAFF. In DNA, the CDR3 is TGTGCCAGTAGTATTCAACAGCGCACTGAAGCTTTCTTT. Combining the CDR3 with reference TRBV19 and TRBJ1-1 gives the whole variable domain DGGITQSPKYLFRKEGQNVTLSCEQNLNHDAMYWYRQDPGQGLRLIYYSQIVNDFQKGDIAEGYSVSREKKESFPLTVTSAQKNPTAFYLCASSIQQRTEAFFGQGTRLTVV.

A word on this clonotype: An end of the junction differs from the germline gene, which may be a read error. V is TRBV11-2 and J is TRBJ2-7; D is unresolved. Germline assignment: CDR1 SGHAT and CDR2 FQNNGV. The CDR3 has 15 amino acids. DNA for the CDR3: TGTGCCAGCAGCTTAGAGCCCATAAGAATCTACGAGCGGTACTTC. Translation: CASSLEPIRIYERYF. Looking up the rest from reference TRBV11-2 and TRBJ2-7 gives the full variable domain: EAGVAQSPRYKIIEKRQSVAFWCNPISGHATLYWYQQILGQGPKLLIQFQNNGVVDDSQLPKDRFSAERLKGVDSTLKIQPAKLEDSAVYLCASSLEPIRIYERYFGPGTRLTVT.

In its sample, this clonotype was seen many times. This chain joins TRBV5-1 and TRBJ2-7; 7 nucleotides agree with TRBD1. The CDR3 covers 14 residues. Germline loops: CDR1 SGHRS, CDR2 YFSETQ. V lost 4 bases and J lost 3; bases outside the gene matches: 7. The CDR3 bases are TGCGCCAGCAGCCCGACAGGGAGCGGCTACGAGCAGTACTTC. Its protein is CASSPTGSGYEQYF.

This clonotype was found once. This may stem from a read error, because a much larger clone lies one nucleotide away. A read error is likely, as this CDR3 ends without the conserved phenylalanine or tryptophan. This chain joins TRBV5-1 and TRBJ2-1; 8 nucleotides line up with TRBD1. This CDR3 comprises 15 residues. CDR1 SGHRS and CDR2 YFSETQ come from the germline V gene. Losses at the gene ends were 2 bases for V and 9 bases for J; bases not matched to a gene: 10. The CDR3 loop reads CASSLVVQGAGEQFL. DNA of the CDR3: TGCGCCAGCAGCTTAGTAGTCCAGGGGGCGGGTGAGCAGTTCCTC.

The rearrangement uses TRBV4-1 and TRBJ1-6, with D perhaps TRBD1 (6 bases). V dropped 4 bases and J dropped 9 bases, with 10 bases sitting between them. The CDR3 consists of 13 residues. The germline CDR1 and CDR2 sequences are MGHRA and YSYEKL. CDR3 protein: CASSRDNSSPLHF. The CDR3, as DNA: TGCGCCAGCAGCCGGGACAACTCTTCACCCCTCCACTTT.

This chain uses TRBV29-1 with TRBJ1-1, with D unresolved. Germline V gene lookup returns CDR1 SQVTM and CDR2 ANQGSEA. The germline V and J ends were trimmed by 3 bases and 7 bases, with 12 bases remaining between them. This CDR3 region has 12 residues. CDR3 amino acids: CSVDRNSGEAFF. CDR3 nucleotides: TGCAGCGTTGACAGGAACAGCGGTGAAGCTTTCTTT.

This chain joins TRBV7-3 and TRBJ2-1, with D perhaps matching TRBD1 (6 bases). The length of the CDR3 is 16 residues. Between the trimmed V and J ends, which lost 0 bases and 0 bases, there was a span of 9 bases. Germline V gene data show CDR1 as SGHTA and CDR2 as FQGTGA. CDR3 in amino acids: CASSLTGGNSYNEQFF. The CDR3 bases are TGTGCCAGCAGCTTAACAGGGGGAAACTCCTACAATGAGCAGTTCTTC.

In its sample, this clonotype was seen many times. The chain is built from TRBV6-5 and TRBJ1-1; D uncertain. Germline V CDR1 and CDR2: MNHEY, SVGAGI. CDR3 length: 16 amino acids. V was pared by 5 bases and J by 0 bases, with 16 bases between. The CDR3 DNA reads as TGTGCCAGCAGTCCACCGGGTGGGGTAATGAACACTGAAGCTTTCTTT. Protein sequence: CASSPPGGVMNTEAFF.

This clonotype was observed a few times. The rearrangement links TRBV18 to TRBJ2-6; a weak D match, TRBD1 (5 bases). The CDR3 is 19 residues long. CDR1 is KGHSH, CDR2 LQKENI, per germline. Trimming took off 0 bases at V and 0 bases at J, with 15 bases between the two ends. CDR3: CASSPPQGSVFSGANVLTF. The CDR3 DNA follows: TGTGCCAGCTCACCACCGCAGGGCAGCGTCTTCTCTGGGGCCAACGTCCTGACTTTC.

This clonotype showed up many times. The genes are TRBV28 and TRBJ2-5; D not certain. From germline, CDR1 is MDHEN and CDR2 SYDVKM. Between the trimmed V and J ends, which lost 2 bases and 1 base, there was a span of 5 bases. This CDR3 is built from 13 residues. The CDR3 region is CASSLGGQETQYF. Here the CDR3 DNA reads TGTGCCAGCAGTTTAGGTGGCCAAGAGACCCAGTACTTC.

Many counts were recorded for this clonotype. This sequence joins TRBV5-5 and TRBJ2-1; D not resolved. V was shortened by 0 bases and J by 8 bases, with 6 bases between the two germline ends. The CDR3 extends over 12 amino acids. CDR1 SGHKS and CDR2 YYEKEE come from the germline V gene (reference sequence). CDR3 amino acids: CASSLERDEQFF. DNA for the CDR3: TGTGCCAGCAGCTTGGAAAGAGATGAGCAGTTCTTC. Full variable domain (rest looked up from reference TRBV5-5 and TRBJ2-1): DAGVTQSPTHLIKTRGQQVTLRCSPISGHKSVSWYQQVLGQGPQFIFQYYEKEERGRGNFPDRFSARQFPNYSSELNVNALLLGDSALYLCASSLERDEQFFGPGTRLTVL.

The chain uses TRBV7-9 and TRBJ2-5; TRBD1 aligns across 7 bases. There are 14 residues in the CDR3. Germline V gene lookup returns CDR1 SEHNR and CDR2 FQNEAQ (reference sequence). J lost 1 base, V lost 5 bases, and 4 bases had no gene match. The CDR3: CASSQGTAQETQYF. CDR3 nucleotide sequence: TGTGCCAGCAGCCAGGGGACAGCCCAAGAGACCCAGTACTTC.

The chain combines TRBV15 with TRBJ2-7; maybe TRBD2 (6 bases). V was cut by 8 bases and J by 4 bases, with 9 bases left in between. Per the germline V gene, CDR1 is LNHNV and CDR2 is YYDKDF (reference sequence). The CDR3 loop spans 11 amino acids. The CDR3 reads CATRLAYEQYF. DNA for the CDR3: TGTGCCACCCGGCTAGCGTACGAGCAGTACTTC.

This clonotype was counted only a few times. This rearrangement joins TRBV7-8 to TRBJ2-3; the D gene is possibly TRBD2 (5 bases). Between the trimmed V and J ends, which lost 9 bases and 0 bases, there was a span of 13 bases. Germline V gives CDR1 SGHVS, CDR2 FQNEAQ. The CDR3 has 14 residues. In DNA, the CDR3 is TGTGCCAGTCGCGGGCGAATTAGCACAGATACGCAGTATTTT. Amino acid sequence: CASRGRISTDTQYF.

The CDR3 sequence is CSVGGTAPENSPLHF. The DNA for the CDR3 is TGCAGCGTTGGGGGGACAGCGCCCGAGAATTCACCCCTCCACTTT. The chain is built from TRBV29-1 and TRBJ1-6, with 7 bases fitting TRBD1. CDR3 length: 15 amino acids. Per the germline V gene, CDR1 is SQVTM and CDR2 is ANQGSEA. V lost 4 bases, J lost 7 bases, and 10 bases stayed unmatched.

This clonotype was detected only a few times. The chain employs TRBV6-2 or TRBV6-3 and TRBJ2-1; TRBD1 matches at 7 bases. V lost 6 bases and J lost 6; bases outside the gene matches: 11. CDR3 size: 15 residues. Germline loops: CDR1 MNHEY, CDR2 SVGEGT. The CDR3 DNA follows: TGTGCCAGCAGGGATCACAGGGGCTCTTTCAATGAGCAGTTCTTC. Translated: CASRDHRGSFNEQFF.

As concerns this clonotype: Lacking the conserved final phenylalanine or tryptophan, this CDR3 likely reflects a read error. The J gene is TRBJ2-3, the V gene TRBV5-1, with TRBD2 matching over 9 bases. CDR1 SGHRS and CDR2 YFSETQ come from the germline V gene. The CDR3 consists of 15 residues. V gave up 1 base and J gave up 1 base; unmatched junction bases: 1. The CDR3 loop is CASSLWTSGTDTQYC. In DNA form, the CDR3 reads TGCGCCAGCAGCTTGTGGACTAGCGGCACAGATACGCAGTATTGT.

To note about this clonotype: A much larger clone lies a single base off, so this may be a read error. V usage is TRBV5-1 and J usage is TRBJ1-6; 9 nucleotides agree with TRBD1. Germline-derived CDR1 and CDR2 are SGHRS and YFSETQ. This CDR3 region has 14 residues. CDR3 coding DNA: TGCGCCGGCAGCCACGGACAGGGGCGTTCACCCCTCCACTTT. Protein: CAGSHGQGRSPLHF.

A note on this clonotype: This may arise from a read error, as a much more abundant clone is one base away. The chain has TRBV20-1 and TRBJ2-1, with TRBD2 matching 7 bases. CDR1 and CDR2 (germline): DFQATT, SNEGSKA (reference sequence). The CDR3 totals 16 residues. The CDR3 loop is CSARDLADFSYNKQFF. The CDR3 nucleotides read TGCAGTGCTAGAGATCTAGCGGATTTCTCCTACAATAAGCAGTTCTTC.

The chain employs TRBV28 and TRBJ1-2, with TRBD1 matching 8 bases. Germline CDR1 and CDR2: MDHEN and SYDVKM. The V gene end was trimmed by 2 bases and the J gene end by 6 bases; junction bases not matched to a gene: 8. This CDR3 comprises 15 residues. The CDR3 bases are TGTGCCAGCAGTTTACCGCTAGGACAGGGAAATGGCTACACCTTC. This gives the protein CASSLPLGQGNGYTF.

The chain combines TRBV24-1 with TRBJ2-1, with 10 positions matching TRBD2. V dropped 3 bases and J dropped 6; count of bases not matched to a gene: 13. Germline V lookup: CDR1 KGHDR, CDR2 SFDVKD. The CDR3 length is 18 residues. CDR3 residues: CATSDNRRLAGFSNEQFF. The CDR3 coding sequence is TGTGCCACCAGTGATAATCGTCGACTAGCGGGTTTTTCCAATGAGCAGTTCTTC.

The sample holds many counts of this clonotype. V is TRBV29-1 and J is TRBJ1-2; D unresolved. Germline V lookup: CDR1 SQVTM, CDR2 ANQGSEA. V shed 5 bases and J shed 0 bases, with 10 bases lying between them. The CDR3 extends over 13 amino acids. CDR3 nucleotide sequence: TGCAGCGTTCGGCGGGGAGCTAACTATGGCTACACCTTC. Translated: CSVRRGANYGYTF.

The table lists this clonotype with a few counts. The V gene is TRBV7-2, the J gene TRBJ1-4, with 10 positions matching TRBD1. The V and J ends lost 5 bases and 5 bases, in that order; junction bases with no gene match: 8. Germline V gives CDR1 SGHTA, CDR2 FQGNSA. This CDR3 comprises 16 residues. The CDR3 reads CASSEGGTGVNEKLFF. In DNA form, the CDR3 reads TGTGCCAGCAGCGAGGGGGGGACAGGGGTCAATGAAAAACTGTTTTTT.

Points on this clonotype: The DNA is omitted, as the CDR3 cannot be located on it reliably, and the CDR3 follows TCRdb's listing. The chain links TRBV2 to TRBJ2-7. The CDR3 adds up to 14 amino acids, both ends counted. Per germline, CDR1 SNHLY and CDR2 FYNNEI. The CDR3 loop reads CACSARTATYEQYF.